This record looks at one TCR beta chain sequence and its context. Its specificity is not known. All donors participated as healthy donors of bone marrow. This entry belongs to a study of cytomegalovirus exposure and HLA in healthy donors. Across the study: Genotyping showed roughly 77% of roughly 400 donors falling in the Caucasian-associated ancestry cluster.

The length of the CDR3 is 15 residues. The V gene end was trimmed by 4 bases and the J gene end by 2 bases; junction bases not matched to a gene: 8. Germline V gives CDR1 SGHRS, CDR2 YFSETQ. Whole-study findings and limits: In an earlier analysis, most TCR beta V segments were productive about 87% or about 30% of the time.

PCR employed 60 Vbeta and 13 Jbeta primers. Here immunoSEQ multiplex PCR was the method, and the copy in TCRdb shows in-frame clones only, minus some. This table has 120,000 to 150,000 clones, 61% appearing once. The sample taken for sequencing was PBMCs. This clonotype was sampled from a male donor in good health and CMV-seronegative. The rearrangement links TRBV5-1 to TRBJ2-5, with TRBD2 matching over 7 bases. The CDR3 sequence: CASSVSGTKQETQYF. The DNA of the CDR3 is TGCGCCAGCAGCGTCTCGGGGACTAAACAAGAGACCCAGTACTTC.